Below, 10 T cell receptor beta chains from the same sample are listed, as sequenced in a study. MiXCR was run by TCRdb on the 5' RACE reads, yielding one entry per CDR3 protein. The repertoire includes approximately 57,000 distinct CDR3 sequences, roughly 20% of them detected once, and roughly 3.2% sits in the top ten. Tregs were sorted as CD4+CD25+CD127-/low cells. Sequenced input: tumor-infiltrating Tregs sorted from the breast tumor. The receptors originated from a female donor with breast cancer.

This clonotype was detected ten times or more. The CDR3 region has the DNA TGCGCCAGCAGCCAGTCCCCCCAGGGAAATCAGCCCCAGCATTTT. It encodes CASSQSPQGNQPQHF. The chain uses TRBV4-3 and TRBJ1-5, with a tentative D call TRBD1 (5 bases). CDR1 and CDR2 (germline): LGHNA, YSLEER. The V gene lost 3 bases and the J gene lost 4 bases, with 13 bases spanning the gap. The CDR3 is 15 amino acids.

V is TRBV5-1 and J is TRBJ1-2, with 8 bases fitting TRBD1. The CDR3 has 14 residues. Trimming cost V 3 bases and J 8 bases; bases outside gene matches: 9. The germline V gene encodes CDR1 SGHRS and CDR2 YFSETQ. The CDR3 region has the DNA TGCGCCAGCAGCTCCCGGACAGGGACGGTAGGCTACACCTTC. Its translation is CASSSRTGTVGYTF.

The genes are TRBV10-2 and TRBJ2-1; TRBD2 aligns across 11 bases. V was clipped by 4 bases and J by 7 bases; unmatched bases: 6. The CDR3 has 15 amino acids. The germline V gene has CDR1 WSHSY and CDR2 SAAADI. The CDR3 DNA reads TGCGCCAGCAGTGGCCTACTAGCGGGAGTTAATGAGCAGTTCTTC. This encodes CASSGLLAGVNEQFF.

This clonotype was recorded once. The chain combines TRBV14 with TRBJ2-3; tentative D call: TRBD1 (5 bases). Germline CDR1 is SGHDN and CDR2 is FVKESK. V shed 4 bases and J shed 3 bases, with 14 bases lying between them. The CDR3 is made up of 15 amino acids. The CDR3 DNA reads TGTGCCAGCAGCCTAAGACTCCACAGGACAGATACGCAGTATTTT. Amino acid sequence: CASSLRLHRTDTQYF.

The chain couples TRBV6-5 to TRBJ1-2; D unresolved. V gave up 0 bases and J gave up 8 bases, with 10 bases separating them. CDR1 is MNHEY, CDR2 SVGAGI, per germline. The CDR3 runs 13 residues. DNA for the CDR3: TGTGCCAGCAGTTACTCCCGGGCAGAAGGCTACACCTTC. This encodes CASSYSRAEGYTF.

This clonotype was found a few times. The chain combines TRBV3-1 with TRBJ2-1; D is unclear. Between the trimmed V and J ends, which lost 2 bases and 4 bases, there was a span of 9 bases. Germline-derived CDR1 and CDR2 are LGHDT and YNNKEL (reference sequence). The CDR3 has 14 amino acids. CDR3 sequence (DNA): TGTGCCAGCAGCCAACTCAACAATTACAATGAGCAGTTCTTC. Protein product: CASSQLNNYNEQFF.

This clonotype has just a few counts. This chain links TRBV7-8 with TRBJ1-4; no reliable D call. CDR1 and CDR2 from the germline V gene are SGHVS and FQNEAQ. The CDR3 contains 14 residues. The V end lost 5 bases, the J end lost 8 bases, and 15 bases lay between the germline ends. The CDR3 is CASSRMGWAEKLFF. CDR3 DNA: TGTGCCAGCAGCCGGATGGGGTGGGCAGAAAAACTGTTTTTT. Together with reference TRBV7-8 and TRBJ1-4, the CDR3 gives the full variable domain: GAGVSQSPRYKVAKRGQDVALRCDPISGHVSLFWYQQALGQGPEFLTYFQNEAQLDKSGLPSDRFFAERPEGSVSTLKIQRTQQEDSAVYLCASSRMGWAEKLFFGSGTQLSVL.

This clonotype was observed a handful of times. A much larger clone differs from this one at a single base, so this may be a read error. The V gene is TRBV5-1, the J gene TRBJ1-6; 7 bases are shared with TRBD1. CDR1 SGHRS and CDR2 YFSETQ come from the germline V gene. The CDR3 totals 14 residues. The CDR3, as DNA: TGCTCCAGCAGCTACACAGGGGATCGGTCACCCCTCCACTTT. Protein: CSSSYTGDRSPLHF.

The chain links TRBV5-1 to TRBJ2-1; 7 positions match TRBD2. V lost 0 bases, J lost 8 bases, and 5 bases stayed unmatched. In germline, CDR1 is SGHRS, CDR2 YFSETQ. There are 14 residues in the CDR3. The CDR3 reads CASSLDGTTYEQFF. CDR3 in DNA: TGCGCCAGCAGCTTGGACGGGACTACATATGAGCAGTTCTTC.

Many counts were recorded for this clonotype. The rearrangement joins TRBV6-1 to TRBJ1-2; D gene unclear. The CDR3 is 13 amino acids. V was pared by 2 bases and J by 5 bases, with 9 bases between. Germline CDR1 and CDR2: MNHNS and SASEGT. The CDR3 sequence: CASSEYSDYGYTF. The CDR3 nucleotides are TGTGCCAGCAGTGAATATTCGGATTATGGCTACACCTTC.